The sample holds a few counts of the clone carrying this TCR beta chain. Its target is not known. Clones were read by immunoSEQ multiplex PCR, and TCRdb kept only the in-frame ones, dropping some. The sample shows about 15,000 clones, roughly three fifths of them seen only once. The data derive from a study of neoadjuvant anti-PD-1 for oral cavity cancer. Overall study context: Non-progressing patients received a fourth nivolumab dose near day 43, then surgery on days 50-56.

Trimming took off 4 bases at V and 0 bases at J, with 19 bases between the two ends. The CDR3 has 17 amino acids. Germline-derived CDR1 and CDR2 are LGHNA and YNFKEQ. Study-level points and caveats: Higher pretreatment blood Treg/Th17 ratios correlated with higher pretreatment blood and lower post-treatment tumor TCRbeta clonality.

Stage II-IVA oral cavity squamous cell carcinoma was new and untreated by systemic or radiation therapy. Sequenced material: PBMCs, taken before nivolumab (anti-PD-1) treatment. The TCR comes from a person aged 35 to 85 with oral cavity squamous cell carcinoma. The chain uses TRBV4-2 and TRBJ2-7; TRBD2 might be the D (6 bases). The CDR3 DNA reads as TGTGCCAGCAGCCGGGGGACGGAGGGGTTGAGCTCCTACGAGCAGTACTTC. This encodes CASSRGTEGLSSYEQYF.